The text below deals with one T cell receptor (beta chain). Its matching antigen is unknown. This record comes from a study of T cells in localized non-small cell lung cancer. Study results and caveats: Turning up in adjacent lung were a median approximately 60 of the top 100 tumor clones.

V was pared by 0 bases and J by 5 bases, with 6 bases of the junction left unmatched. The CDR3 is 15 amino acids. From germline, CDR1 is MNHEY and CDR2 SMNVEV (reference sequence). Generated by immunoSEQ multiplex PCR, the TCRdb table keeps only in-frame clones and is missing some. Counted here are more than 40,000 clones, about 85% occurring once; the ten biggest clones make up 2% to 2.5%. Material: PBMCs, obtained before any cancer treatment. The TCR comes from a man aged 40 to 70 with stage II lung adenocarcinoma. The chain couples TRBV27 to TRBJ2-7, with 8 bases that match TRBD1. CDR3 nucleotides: TGTGCCAGCAGTTTATCTCAGGGGGCTCGAAACGAGCAGTACTTC. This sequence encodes CASSLSQGARNEQYF.